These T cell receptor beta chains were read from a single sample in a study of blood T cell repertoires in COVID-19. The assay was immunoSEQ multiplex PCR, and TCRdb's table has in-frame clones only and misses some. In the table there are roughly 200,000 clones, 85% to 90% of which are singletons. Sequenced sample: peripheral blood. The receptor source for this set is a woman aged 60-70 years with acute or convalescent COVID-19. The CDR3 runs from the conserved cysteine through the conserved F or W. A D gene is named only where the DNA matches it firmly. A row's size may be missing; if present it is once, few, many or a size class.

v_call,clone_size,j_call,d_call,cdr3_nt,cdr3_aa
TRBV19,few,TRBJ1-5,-,TGTGCCAGTAGTATAGTAGCAGGGGGCAATCAGCCCCAGCATTTT,CASSIVAGGNQPQHF
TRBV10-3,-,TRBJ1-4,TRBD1,TGTGCCATCAGAAACCGGGACAGGGATGAAAAACTGTTTTTT,CAIRNRDRDEKLFF
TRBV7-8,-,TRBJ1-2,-,TGTGCCAGCAGCTTGACGGACAGCTTCTCATATGGCTACACCTTC,CASSLTDSFSYGYTF
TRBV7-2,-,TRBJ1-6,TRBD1,TGTGCCAGCAGCTTAGGGACAGGGATCGCACCCCTCCACTTT,CASSLGTGIAPLHF
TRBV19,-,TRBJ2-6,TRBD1,TGTGCCAGTACCCCAGGGGGCTCTGGGGCCAACGTCCTGACTTTC,CASTPGGSGANVLTF
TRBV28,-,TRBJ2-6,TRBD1,TGTGCCAGCAGTCTCCCAAGGACAGGGGGTAGCTCTGGGGCCAACGTCCTGACTTTC,CASSLPRTGGSSGANVLTF
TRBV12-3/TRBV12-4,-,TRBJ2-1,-,TGTGCCAGCAGTTTCGTTCACTCGGATGAGCAGTTCTTC,CASSFVHSDEQFF
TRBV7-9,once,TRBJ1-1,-,TGTGCCAGCCGTGGGGCACTTGAAGCTTTCTTT,CASRGALEAFF
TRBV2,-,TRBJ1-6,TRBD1,TGTGCCAGCACTTACCCGGGACAGGGGTATTCACCCCTCCACTTT,CASTYPGQGYSPLHF
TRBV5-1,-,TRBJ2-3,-,TGCGCCAGCAGCAGAGGCGGACACACAGATACGCAGTATTTT,CASSRGGHTDTQYF
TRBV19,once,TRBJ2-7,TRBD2,TGTGCCAGTTCCTCCTCATCTAGCGGGAGGACCGAGCAGTACTTC,CASSSSSSGRTEQYF
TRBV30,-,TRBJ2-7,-,TGTGCCTGGAGTATGAGGGCCGCGCCCGAGCAGTACTTC,CAWSMRAAPEQYF
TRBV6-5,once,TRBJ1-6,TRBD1,TGTGCCGGACGGACAGGGGGTAATTCACCCCTCCACTTT,CAGRTGGNSPLHF
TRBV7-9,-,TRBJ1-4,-,TGTGCCAGCAGCTTAGCGTTAGAGGGCGAAAAACTGTTTTTT,CASSLALEGEKLFF
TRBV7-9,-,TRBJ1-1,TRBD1,TGTGCCAGCAGCAAGCTGCAGGGGGCCGATGGAGCTTTCTTT,CASSKLQGADGAFF
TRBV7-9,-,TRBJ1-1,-,TGTGCCAGCAGCTCCCTCTCTTTCACTAACACTGAAGCTTTCTTT,CASSSLSFTNTEAFF
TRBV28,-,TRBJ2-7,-,TGTGCCAGCAGTTTGCAGGGGCTGAGACTGGGCGAGCAGTACTTC,CASSLQGLRLGEQYF
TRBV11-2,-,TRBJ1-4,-,TGTGCCAGCAGCTCCCGCGGGAGGAATGAAAAACTGTTTTTT,CASSSRGRNEKLFF
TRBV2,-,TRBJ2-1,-,TGTGCCAGCAGTGAAGAATGGAGTTTCTCCCGTGAGCAGTTCTTC,CASSEEWSFSREQFF
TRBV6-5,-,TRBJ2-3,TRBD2,TGTGCCAGCAGGCCCGGACTAGCGAAGGGGAATACGCAGTATTTT,CASRPGLAKGNTQYF
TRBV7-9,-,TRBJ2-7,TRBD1,TGTGCCAGCAGTCTCGAGGACAGGGTGAACGAGCAGTACTTC,CASSLEDRVNEQYF
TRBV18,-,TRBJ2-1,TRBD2,TGTGCCAGCTCACCTAGCGGGAGCTCCTACAATGAGCAGTTCTTC,CASSPSGSSYNEQFF
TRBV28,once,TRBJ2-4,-,TGTGCCAGCATGGGCGAGGGTGCCAAAAACATTCAGTACTTC,CASMGEGAKNIQYF
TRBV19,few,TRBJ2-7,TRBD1,TGTGCCAGTAGCCCAGATGGGACAGGGGTGTACGAGCAGTACTTC,CASSPDGTGVYEQYF
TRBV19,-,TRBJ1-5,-,TGTGCCAGTAGCTCCCGGACTAATCAGCCCCAGCATTTT,CASSSRTNQPQHF
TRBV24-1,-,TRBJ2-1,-,TGTGCCACCAGTGACGAGCGACGCTCCTACAATGAGCAGTTCTTC,CATSDERRSYNEQFF
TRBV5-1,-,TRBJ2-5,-,TGCGCCAGCAGCTTGTACGGGTTCGGTGGAGAGACCCAGTACTTC,CASSLYGFGGETQYF
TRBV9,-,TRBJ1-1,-,TGTGCCAGCAGCGTAGAGGCGGGGGCGGCTTTCTTT,CASSVEAGAAFF
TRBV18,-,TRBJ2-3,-,TGTGCCAGCTCACCCACAGAATACACAGATACGCAGTATTTT,CASSPTEYTDTQYF
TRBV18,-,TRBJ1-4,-,TGTGCCAGCTCACCAGGGCTAACTAATGAAAAACTGTTTTTT,CASSPGLTNEKLFF
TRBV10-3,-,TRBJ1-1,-,TGTGCCATCAGTGAAAGGACACTGAACACTGAAGCTTTCTTT,CAISERTLNTEAFF
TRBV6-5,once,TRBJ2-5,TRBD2,TGTGCCAGCACCAACCTAGCGGGAGTCGCAGAGACCCAGTACTTC,CASTNLAGVAETQYF
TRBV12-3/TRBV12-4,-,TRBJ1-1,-,TGTGCCAGCAGTTTAGGACAGAACACTGAAGCTTTCTTT,CASSLGQNTEAFF
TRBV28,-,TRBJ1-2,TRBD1,TGTGCCAGCAGGACAGGGACAGGGAACTATGGCTACACCTTC,CASRTGTGNYGYTF
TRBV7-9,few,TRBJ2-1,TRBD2,TGTGCCAGCAGCACCCTGGGGGGACTAGCGGGAGGTCCCGTTAGCGTTCGGCAGTTCTTC,CASSTLGGLAGGPVSVRQFF
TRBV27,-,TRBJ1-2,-,TGTGCCAGCAGTTTAGCCGGGTATGGCTACACCTTC,CASSLAGYGYTF
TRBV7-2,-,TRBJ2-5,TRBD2,TGTGCCAGCAGCTTGTCCGGGACTAGAGGCCAGGAGACCCAGTACTTC,CASSLSGTRGQETQYF